One sample yielded the 28 T cell receptor beta chains listed below, sequenced in a study of blood T cell repertoires in COVID-19. Profiled with immunoSEQ multiplex PCR; TCRdb holds only in-frame clones, not every one. The sample carries around 340,000 clones, about nine tenths recorded once. The sequenced material came from peripheral blood. The source of these receptors is a woman aged 60 to 75 with COVID-19, enrolled during active disease.

V is TRBV19 and J is TRBJ1-5; 7 nucleotides line up with TRBD1. CDR3 size: 16 residues. Looked up from germline, CDR1 is LNHDA and CDR2 is SQIVND (reference sequence). J gave up 3 bases and V 4 bases, and 9 bases lay outside the gene matches. CDR3 region: CASSRRGGTDNQPQHF. For the CDR3, the DNA is TGTGCCAGTAGTAGAAGGGGTGGGACAGACAATCAGCCCCAGCATTTT.

Written as DNA, the CDR3 is TGTGCCAGCAGCCTGCCGACAGGATCCCGGACCGGGGAGCTGTTTTTT. This encodes CASSLPTGSRTGELFF. The rearrangement uses TRBV7-3 and TRBJ2-2, with D possibly matching TRBD1 (6 bases). V was shortened by 5 bases and J by 5 bases, with 18 bases between the two germline ends. The CDR3 totals 16 residues. The germline V gene encodes CDR1 SGHTA and CDR2 FQGTGA.

J is TRBJ2-1 and V is TRBV15; tentatively, D is TRBD1 (6 bases). CDR1 is LNHNV and CDR2 is YYDKDF in the germline V gene (reference sequence). The CDR3 contains 16 residues. Trimming took 1 base from V and 4 from J, leaving 14 bases between them. CDR3 amino acids: CATSRVGTTGYNEQFF. For the CDR3, the DNA is TGTGCCACCAGCAGAGTAGGGACAACGGGGTACAATGAGCAGTTCTTC.

The V and J genes are TRBV2 and TRBJ2-4, with D tentatively TRBD2 (5 bases). Deletions cut 8 bases from V and 0 bases from J, with 8 bases between. The CDR3 extends over 13 amino acids. The germline V gene has CDR1 SNHLY and CDR2 FYNNEI. CDR3 sequence: CASRGLAKNIQYF. The CDR3 DNA follows: TGTGCCAGCCGCGGGCTAGCCAAAAACATTCAGTACTTC.

This chain links TRBV6-6 with TRBJ1-1, with TRBD1 as a possible D gene (6 bases). With 5 bases removed from V and 0 bases from J, the gap between germline ends came to 22 bases. The germline gives CDR1 MNHNY, CDR2 SVGAGI (reference sequence). CDR3 size: 18 residues. Here the CDR3 DNA reads TGTGCCAGCAGTCAGGGGCGGCGGCAGGGGCCCATGAACACTGAAGCTTTCTTT. It specifies CASSQGRRQGPMNTEAFF.

The chain couples TRBV6-6 to TRBJ2-3; the match to TRBD2 covers 11 bases. Germline V gives CDR1 MNHNY, CDR2 SVGAGI (reference sequence). V shed 5 bases, J shed 2 bases, and the junction held 9 bases outside the gene matches. The CDR3 covers 17 residues. The CDR3 nucleotides are TGTGCCAGCAGTCAACTCAGACTAGCGGGAACCACAGATACGCAGTATTTT. Its protein is CASSQLRLAGTTDTQYF.

V and J are TRBV3-1 (or the pseudogene TRBV3-2) and TRBJ1-3, with D possibly TRBD1 on 6 matching bases. This CDR3 comprises 15 residues. Between the trimmed V and J ends, which lost 7 bases and 0 bases, there was a span of 13 bases. From germline, CDR1 is LGHDT and CDR2 YNNKEL (reference sequence). CDR3 protein: CASKNRASSGNTIYF. CDR3 coding DNA: TGTGCCAGCAAAAACAGGGCTAGCTCTGGAAACACCATATATTTT.

The chain uses TRBV5-8 and TRBJ1-5, with a possible D match to TRBD1 (5 bases). Trimming cost V 4 bases and J 8 bases, with 19 bases left between them. Germline lookup yields CDR1 SGHTS and CDR2 YDEGEE. The CDR3 is 15 amino acids. The CDR3 DNA is TGTGCCAGCAGCAAAGCCGGAACTGGGACTGAGCCCCAGCATTTT. This encodes CASSKAGTGTEPQHF.

The chain employs TRBV21-1 and TRBJ2-1; the table's D call TRBD2 went unverified against the DNA. TRBV21-1 is assigned pseudogene status. This CDR3 is built from 16 residues. The CDR3 sequence: CASSLLPGGDYNEQFF. CDR3 nucleotide sequence: TGTGCCAGCAGCCTCCTGCCCGGGGGGGACTACAATGAGCAGTTCTTC.

This clone was detected once. J is TRBJ1-1 and V is TRBV19, with D unclear. CDR1 is LNHDA and CDR2 is SQIVND in the germline V gene (reference sequence). Trimming stripped 4 bases from V and 2 bases from J, with 11 bases between. This CDR3 region has 14 residues. The CDR3 reads CASSRGWLNTEAFF. Here the CDR3 DNA reads TGTGCCAGTAGTAGAGGCTGGCTCAACACTGAAGCTTTCTTT.

The V and J genes are TRBV5-8 and TRBJ1-1, with TRBD1 as a possible D gene (6 bases). Germline-derived CDR1 and CDR2 are SGHTS and YDEGEE. CDR3 length: 17 residues. V dropped 2 bases and J dropped 0 bases, with 17 bases sitting between them. CDR3: CASSFNTGLRMNTEAFF. In DNA, the CDR3 is TGTGCCAGCAGCTTTAATACAGGGCTTCGCATGAACACTGAAGCTTTCTTT.

The V gene is TRBV23-1, the J gene TRBJ2-5, with D maybe TRBD1 (5 bases). TRBV23-1 is marked as an open reading frame, function uncertain. Trimming stripped 7 bases from V and 2 bases from J, with 14 bases between. The CDR3 is 14 residues long. CDR3: CASTLDREQETQYF. The CDR3 DNA follows: TGCGCCAGCACTCTCGACAGAGAACAAGAGACCCAGTACTTC.

This chain connects TRBV7-9 to TRBJ1-2; D may be TRBD1 (5 bases). Germline CDR1 SEHNR, CDR2 FQNEAQ (reference sequence). The CDR3 is 13 amino acids. Trimming pared 5 bases from V and 6 bases from J, leaving 13 bases between. The CDR3 nucleotides are TGTGCCAGCAGCCAAACACAAGGGGATGGCTACACCTTC. Its protein product is CASSQTQGDGYTF.

The chain joins TRBV7-9 to TRBJ1-3; possible D gene TRBD1, 6 bases. The CDR3 consists of 16 residues. The germline V gene has CDR1 SEHNR and CDR2 FQNEAQ (reference sequence). V lost 5 bases and J 0 bases, leaving 14 bases between the germline ends. Here the CDR3 reads CASSGSGVPSGNTIYF. The CDR3 DNA sequence: TGTGCCAGCAGCGGATCAGGGGTCCCCTCTGGAAACACCATATATTTT.

Worth noting for this clone: This sample includes further DNA sequences coding for the same CDR3. The chain has TRBV19 and TRBJ2-1; TRBD1 matches at 10 bases. Per germline, CDR1 LNHDA and CDR2 SQIVND (reference sequence). CDR3 length: 15 amino acids. J gave up 6 bases and V 7 bases, and 9 bases lay outside the gene matches. The DNA for the CDR3 is TGTGCCAGTACTCCACCGGGACAGGGGAGCAATGAGCAGTTCTTC. Amino acids: CASTPPGQGSNEQFF.

A few counts support this clone. The chain combines TRBV19 with TRBJ2-2, with D tentatively TRBD2 (5 bases). There are 15 residues in the CDR3. Germline lookup yields CDR1 LNHDA and CDR2 SQIVND (reference sequence). V dropped 11 bases and J dropped 4 bases, with 20 bases sitting between them. The CDR3 DNA follows: TGTGCCGCAAAAGAATCGGGGATGCGCACCGGGGAGCTGTTTTTT. It specifies CAAKESGMRTGELFF.

The chain links TRBV6-5 to TRBJ2-6; 7 nucleotides line up with TRBD2. The CDR3 is 14 residues long. Trimming at V came to 7 bases and at J to 0 bases, leaving 0 bases not matched to a gene. CDR1 and CDR2 from the germline V gene are MNHEY and SVGAGI. The CDR3 bases are TGTGCCAGCACGGGGGGCTCTGGGGCCAACGTCCTGACTTTC. This translates into CASTGGSGANVLTF.

The chain recombines TRBV6-4 with TRBJ1-3; a possible D gene is TRBD1 (5 bases). From germline, CDR1 is MRHNA and CDR2 SNTAGT. The CDR3 loop spans 18 amino acids. Trimming removed 0 bases at V and 0 bases at J, with 15 bases between. Written as DNA, the CDR3 is TGTGCCAGCAGTGACTCCTGGAGGGGATGCCACTCTGGAAACACCATATATTTT. Amino acids: CASSDSWRGCHSGNTIYF.

The rearrangement joins TRBV19 to TRBJ2-7; the D gene is possibly TRBD1 (6 bases). Germline CDR1 reads LNHDA; CDR2 reads SQIVND (reference sequence). The germline V and J ends were trimmed by 4 bases and 0 bases, with 16 bases remaining between them. This CDR3 region has 16 residues. Here the CDR3 reads CASSKVTGTLSYEQYF. CDR3 nucleotides: TGTGCCAGTAGTAAGGTAACAGGGACCCTCTCCTACGAGCAGTACTTC.

V gene TRBV5-1 combines with J gene TRBJ2-1; 9 nucleotides agree with TRBD2. The CDR3 length is 16 residues. With 5 bases clipped from V and 1 base from J, the junction kept 7 bases outside the gene matches. Germline V CDR1 and CDR2: SGHRS, YFSETQ. The CDR3: CASRNSGGSSYNEQFF. Written as DNA, the CDR3 is TGCGCCAGCAGGAACAGCGGGGGGTCATCCTACAATGAGCAGTTCTTC.

The gene calls are TRBV4-1 and TRBJ1-3, with D unresolved. The V end lost 0 bases, the J end lost 7 bases, and 19 bases lay between the germline ends. This CDR3 is 17 amino acids long. The V gene's germline CDR1 is MGHRA and CDR2 YSYEKL. The CDR3 loop reads CASSQDFWAGSWNTIYF. For the CDR3, the DNA is TGCGCCAGCAGCCAAGATTTTTGGGCAGGAAGCTGGAACACCATATATTTT.

The J gene is TRBJ2-6, the V gene TRBV7-3; D may be TRBD2 (5 bases). CDR1 and CDR2 (germline): SGHTA, FQGTGA. There are 16 residues in the CDR3. Trimming removed 2 bases from V and 2 bases from J, with 10 bases in between. The CDR3 loop reads CASSLRGSTGANVLTF. CDR3 nucleotide sequence: TGTGCCAGCAGCTTACGAGGGAGTACTGGGGCCAACGTCCTGACTTTC.

The rearrangement joins TRBV28 to TRBJ2-5; D is perhaps TRBD2 (5 bases). The germline V gene has CDR1 MDHEN and CDR2 SYDVKM. This CDR3 has 13 residues. Trimming cost V 2 bases and J 7 bases, with 11 bases left between them. In nucleotides, the CDR3 is TGTGCCAGCAGTTTAAGCCTAGCAGGGACCCAGTACTTC. Its translation: CASSLSLAGTQYF.

V usage is TRBV5-1 and J usage is TRBJ1-4, with D unclear. The CDR3 sequence is 18 residues long. Germline loops: CDR1 SGHRS, CDR2 YFSETQ. Trimming removed 4 bases from V and 8 bases from J, with 27 bases in between. For the CDR3, the DNA is TGCGCCAGCAGCCGGGGTGAGGCTTCCGCGGGTGCGGGAGAAAAACTGTTTTTT. This codes for CASSRGEASAGAGEKLFF.

The genes are TRBV29-1 and TRBJ1-1; D gene uncertain. In germline, CDR1 is SQVTM, CDR2 ANQGSEA. This CDR3 is 14 amino acids long. The germline V and J ends were trimmed by 1 base and 7 bases, with 16 bases remaining between them. CDR3 region: CSVEGAASFLEAFF. In nucleotides, the CDR3 is TGCAGCGTTGAAGGGGCTGCGAGCTTTCTTGAAGCTTTCTTT.

The rearrangement joins TRBV28 to TRBJ1-2; no reliable D call. V was cut by 4 bases and J by 3 bases, with 6 bases left in between. The CDR3 loop spans 12 amino acids. The V gene's germline CDR1 is MDHEN and CDR2 SYDVKM. The CDR3 region has the DNA TGTGCCAGCAGTTCCTCCGACTATGGCTACACCTTC. Translated: CASSSSDYGYTF.

This chain joins TRBV5-1 and TRBJ1-1; TRBD1 is a possible D gene (5 bases). V lost 4 bases and J 3 bases, leaving 16 bases between the germline ends. CDR3 length: 15 amino acids. Looked up from germline, CDR1 is SGHRS and CDR2 is YFSETQ. This CDR3 is CASSPLGGVDTEAFF. In nucleotides, the CDR3 is TGCGCCAGCAGCCCCCTGGGGGGGGTGGACACTGAAGCTTTCTTT.

The rearrangement links TRBV6-5 to TRBJ2-3, with 7 bases aligning to TRBD2. This CDR3 contains 14 residues. J gave up 6 bases and V 6 bases, and 9 bases lay outside the gene matches. Germline lookup yields CDR1 MNHEY and CDR2 SVGAGI. The CDR3 loop reads CASSLGGGGDTQYF. The CDR3 bases are TGTGCCAGCAGCCTTGGGGGGGGTGGGGATACGCAGTATTTT.